These T cell receptor beta chains were read from a single sample in a study of shared clonotypes between healthy human individuals. This table comes from immunoSEQ multiplex PCR, and its TCRdb copy is limited to in-frame clones, with some not included. Of about 2.4 million clones listed, 85% to 95% were seen once; the top ten hold around 0.14%. Sequenced input: naive CD4+ T cells sorted from blood. The source is a man between 18 and 35 years old in good health. Each CDR3 is given with its conserved first and last residue. The D gene is left open where the match is weak. Clone size is stated in some rows and not others, as once, few, many or a class when expanded.

V	size	J	D	DNA	CDR3
TRBV5-1	-	TRBJ2-1	-	TGCGCCAGCAAGGAGGGGGTTGAGCAGTTCTTC	CASKEGVEQFF
TRBV2	-	TRBJ2-1	TRBD2	TGTGCCAGCAGTGTGGGGCTAGCGGGCTACAATGAGCAGTTCTTC	CASSVGLAGYNEQFF
TRBV5-1	-	TRBJ2-1	TRBD2	TGCGCCAGCAGCCAGGGGACTAGCGGGTCGAACTACAATGAGCAGTTCTTC	CASSQGTSGSNYNEQFF
TRBV18	-	TRBJ1-2	-	TGTGCCAGCTCACCGGGATCGGCATCCTATGGCTACACCTTC	CASSPGSASYGYTF
TRBV7-9	-	TRBJ1-6	-	TGTGCCAGCAGCTCCCAGGACGGAAATTCACCCCTCCACTTT	CASSSQDGNSPLHF
TRBV5-6	-	TRBJ2-3	-	TGTGCCAGCAGCTCTACGACAGGCCAACCCACAGATACGCAGTATTTT	CASSSTTGQPTDTQYF
TRBV7-4	-	TRBJ2-7	-	TGTGCCAGCGGCTACGAGCAGTACTTC	CASGYEQYF
TRBV10-3	-	TRBJ2-7	-	TGTGCCATCAGTGAGTCGGCGCAGACCTCCTACGAGCAGTACTTC	CAISESAQTSYEQYF
TRBV7-3	once	TRBJ2-3	-	TGTGCCAGCAGCTTAGGGGGAGCAGATACGCAGTATTTT	CASSLGGADTQYF
TRBV7-9	-	TRBJ2-7	-	TGTGCCAGCAGCTTATTGACCGGGACACTAACCTACGAGCAGTACTTC	CASSLLTGTLTYEQYF
TRBV28	-	TRBJ2-5	-	TGTGCCAGCAGTTGGGGGGGCTCTGGGGCCCAAGAGACCCAGTACTTC	CASSWGGSGAQETQYF
TRBV9	-	TRBJ1-3	-	TGTGCCAGCAGCCTCTTCGGAAACACCATATATTTT	CASSLFGNTIYF
TRBV7-2	-	TRBJ2-3	-	TGTGCCAGCAGTACCTACACAGATACGCAGTATTTT	CASSTYTDTQYF
TRBV4-1	-	TRBJ1-2	TRBD1	TGCGCCAGCAGCCCAGGAAGGGGACAGGACTATGGCTACACCTTC	CASSPGRGQDYGYTF
TRBV9	-	TRBJ2-1	-	TGTGCCAGCAGCGTAGAGTCCAGGGGAGGATACAATGAGCAGTTCTTC	CASSVESRGGYNEQFF
TRBV5-1	-	TRBJ2-7	TRBD2	TGCGCCAGCAGCCTGGGACTAGCGAGCCAGACCTACGAGCAGTACTTC	CASSLGLASQTYEQYF
TRBV20-1	once	TRBJ2-7	-	TGCAGTGCTACTCCTGACGAGCAGTACTTC	CSATPDEQYF